The sequence of this T cell receptor (beta chain) was determined in a study of cytomegalovirus exposure and HLA in healthy donors. Study-wide results and caveats: In an earlier analysis, about 87% or about 30%: the productive usage of most TCR beta V segments.

Of note for this clone: The antigen is undetermined.

In the PCR, 60 Vbeta and 13 Jbeta primers were used. Some clones are missing from TCRdb's copy, which holds only in-frame ones; the method was immunoSEQ multiplex PCR. The table records under 100,000 clones, about 9.4% of them present only once. The TCR was taken from a man aged 55-75 years in good health and CMV-seropositive. The source material was PBMCs.

The DNA for the CDR3 is TGTGCCAGCAGCCCTTCGGGGGGGGGCCTTAACTATGGCTACACCTTC. The encoded protein is CASSPSGGGLNYGYTF. The chain links TRBV5-5 to TRBJ1-2; possibly TRBD1 for D (6 bases). Germline V CDR1 and CDR2: SGHKS, YYEKEE (reference sequence). There are 16 residues in the CDR3. Trimming removed 4 bases at V and 1 base at J, with 17 bases between. Filled out from reference TRBV5-5 and TRBJ1-2, the complete variable domain reads DAGVTQSPTHLIKTRGQQVTLRCSPISGHKSVSWYQQVLGQGPQFIFQYYEKEERGRGNFPDRFSARQFPNYSSELNVNALLLGDSALYLCASSPSGGGLNYGYTFGSGTRLTVV.